These 31 T cell receptor beta chains were sequenced from one sample in a study of long-term antiretroviral therapy in people with HIV. It was version v3.0 of the immunoSEQ assay that was run at survey level. Assay: immunoSEQ multiplex PCR; the TCRdb copy retains only in-frame clones and omits some. Of some 18,000 clones in the sample, 65% to 85% are singletons; the top ten hold less than 20%. The specimen comprised unsorted PBMCs, sampled 0.6 years after starting antiretroviral therapy. The receptors stem from a woman aged 18-35 years with HIV.

The table lists this clone with a few counts. The chain has TRBV30 and TRBJ1-3, with D unresolved. Germline CDR1 GTSNPN, CDR2 SVGIG (reference sequence). Trimming left V 0 bases short and J 0 bases short, with 9 bases between. CDR3 size: 15 residues. CDR3 amino acids: CAWSVLGNSGNTIYF. The CDR3 bases are TGTGCCTGGAGTGTACTTGGCAACTCTGGAAACACCATATATTTT.

The chain uses TRBV5-4 and TRBJ2-1; D remains unclear. The CDR3 spans 11 residues. V was cut by 0 bases and J by 9 bases, with 4 bases left in between. Per the germline V gene, CDR1 is SGHNT and CDR2 is YYREEE (reference sequence). In DNA form, the CDR3 reads TGTGCCAGCAGCTTGGTGGGTGAGCAGTTCTTC. This codes for CASSLVGEQFF. Based on the CDR3 plus reference TRBV5-4 and TRBJ2-1, the full variable domain is ETGVTQSPTHLIKTRGQQVTLRCSSQSGHNTVSWYQQALGQGPQFIFQYYREEENGRGNFPPRFSGLQFPNYSSELNVNALELDDSALYLCASSLVGEQFFGPGTRLTVL.

The rearrangement links TRBV30 to TRBJ2-5; the D is unclear. The CDR3 is 14 residues long. V lost 2 bases to trimming and J lost 5 bases, with 15 bases between them. Germline values: CDR1 GTSNPN, CDR2 SVGIG (reference sequence). DNA of the CDR3: TGTGCCTGGAGTTCTTACTCGCTTGGGGAGACCCAGTACTTC. Translation gives CAWSSYSLGETQYF.

The chain uses TRBV9 and TRBJ2-1; D possibly uses TRBD1 or TRBD2 (5 bases each). Trimming took off 2 bases at V and 0 bases at J, with 18 bases between the two ends. The CDR3 contains 18 residues. Germline CDR1 is SGDLS and CDR2 is YYNGEE. The CDR3 loop reads CASSVEVEGLGSYNEQFF. The CDR3 region has the DNA TGTGCCAGCAGCGTCGAGGTCGAGGGGTTGGGCTCCTACAATGAGCAGTTCTTC.

In its sample, this clone is medium-sized. This chain links TRBV13 with TRBJ2-1; 10 bases line up with TRBD2. This CDR3 contains 15 residues. Germline values: CDR1 PRHDT, CDR2 FYEKMQ (reference sequence). J gave up 3 bases and V 3 bases, and 2 bases lay outside the gene matches. The CDR3: CASSFSGGNYNEQFF. CDR3 DNA: TGTGCCAGCAGCTTTAGCGGGGGGAACTACAATGAGCAGTTCTTC.

This clone was detected a few times. J is TRBJ1-5 and V is TRBV27, with unresolved D. Germline CDR1 MNHEY, CDR2 SMNVEV (reference sequence). The CDR3 length is 12 residues. V lost 6 bases and J 2 bases, leaving 5 bases between the germline ends. CDR3 coding DNA: TGTGCCAGCAGGCACCGCAATCAGCCCCAGCATTTT. Translated: CASRHRNQPQHF.

A few counts support this clone. CDR3 sequence: CSVGTGVNNQPQHF. The CDR3 nucleotides are TGCAGCGTGGGAACAGGGGTGAACAATCAGCCCCAGCATTTT. The V call is TRBV29-1, the J call TRBJ1-5; 7 bases line up with TRBD1. In germline, CDR1 is SQVTM, CDR2 ANQGSEA. The CDR3 contains 14 residues. Germline trimming cut 6 bases from V and 3 bases from J; bases unmatched to any gene: 8.

The V and J genes are TRBV27 and TRBJ1-6; D unresolved. The V and J ends lost 3 bases and 7 bases respectively, with 10 bases between them. Germline values: CDR1 MNHEY, CDR2 SMNVEV (reference sequence). This CDR3 has 14 residues. CDR3 amino acids: CASSLGPKNSPLHF. CDR3 DNA: TGTGCCAGCAGTTTGGGTCCGAAGAATTCACCCCTCCACTTT.

J is TRBJ2-5 and V is TRBV19; 10 bases match TRBD1. J lost 1 base, V lost 5 bases, and 4 bases had no gene match. The CDR3 runs 15 residues. Germline-derived CDR1 and CDR2 are LNHDA and SQIVND (reference sequence). CDR3 loop: CASSFRDRGQETQYF. CDR3 in DNA: TGTGCCAGTAGTTTCCGGGACAGGGGCCAAGAGACCCAGTACTTC. The full variable domain, in which reference TRBV19 and TRBJ2-5 provide the parts outside the CDR3, is DGGITQSPKYLFRKEGQNVTLSCEQNLNHDAMYWYRQDPGQGLRLIYYSQIVNDFQKGDIAEGYSVSREKKESFPLTVTSAQKNPTAFYLCASSFRDRGQETQYFGPGTRLLVL.

The rearrangement joins TRBV6-6 to TRBJ1-1; TRBD1 might be the D (6 bases). Per the germline V gene, CDR1 is MNHNY and CDR2 is SVGAGI (reference sequence). The V end was cut by 4 bases, the J end by 2 bases, with 14 bases between. The length of the CDR3 is 15 residues. The CDR3 here is CASSSSAGVNTEAFF. CDR3 in DNA: TGTGCCAGCAGTTCATCAGCAGGGGTAAACACTGAAGCTTTCTTT.

This clone was observed a handful of times. The chain carries TRBV2 and TRBJ2-1, with 8 bases fitting TRBD1. The CDR3 is made up of 15 amino acids. CDR1 and CDR2 from the germline V gene are SNHLY and FYNNEI. The V segment lost 4 bases and the J segment 2 bases; nucleotides outside the gene matches: 4. The DNA for the CDR3 is TGTGCCAGCAGTGCACAGGGGGGAACCTACAATGAGCAGTTCTTC. It specifies CASSAQGGTYNEQFF. Variable domain in full (rest from reference TRBV2 and TRBJ2-1): EPEVTQTPSHQVTQMGQEVILRCVPISNHLYFYWYRQILGQKVEFLVSFYNNEISEKSEIFDDQFSVERPDGSNFTLKIRSTKLEDSAMYFCASSAQGGTYNEQFFGPGTRLTVL.

J is TRBJ2-1 and V is TRBV14; TRBD1 is a possible D gene (6 bases). The CDR3 extends over 13 amino acids. The V and J ends lost 0 bases and 15 bases respectively, with 15 bases between them. CDR1 SGHDN and CDR2 FVKESK come from the germline V gene. The CDR3 DNA reads TGTGCCAGCAGCCAAGATTGGACAGACCCCTGGTTCTTC. It is translated as CASSQDWTDPWFF.

This chain links TRBV9 with TRBJ1-1; D remains unclear. CDR3 length equals 14 residues. Germline V CDR1 and CDR2: SGDLS, YYNGEE. V lost 3 bases and J 1 base, leaving 10 bases between the germline ends. This CDR3 reads CASSEKPQNTEAFF. The CDR3 region has the DNA TGTGCCAGCAGCGAAAAGCCACAGAACACTGAAGCTTTCTTT.

V and J are TRBV7-6 and TRBJ2-7, with D possibly matching TRBD1 (5 bases). Germline lookup yields CDR1 SGHVS and CDR2 FNYEAQ. CDR3 length equals 16 residues. V lost 0 bases, J lost 1 base, and 13 bases lay in between. The DNA of the CDR3 is TGTGCCAGCAGCTTAGCGCAGCAGGGTTCTTCCTACGAGCAGTACTTC. Amino acids: CASSLAQQGSSYEQYF.

The chain carries TRBV9 and TRBJ2-5, with D tentatively TRBD1 (5 bases). This CDR3 comprises 17 residues. Germline lookup yields CDR1 SGDLS and CDR2 YYNGEE. The V end was cut by 0 bases, the J end by 4 bases, with 19 bases between. The CDR3 loop reads CASSVGYPGFFIETQYF. CDR3 nucleotide sequence: TGTGCCAGCAGCGTAGGTTACCCAGGGTTCTTTATAGAGACCCAGTACTTC.

Only one count was recorded for this clone. In DNA form, the CDR3 reads TGTGCCAGCAGCTCTCCGGGACAGAGTTTCTATGGCTACACCTTC. This translates into CASSSPGQSFYGYTF. This chain joins TRBV14 and TRBJ1-2, with 7 positions matching TRBD1. CDR1 and CDR2 from the germline V gene are SGHDN and FVKESK. V lost 5 bases, J lost 4 bases, and 10 bases stayed unmatched. The length of the CDR3 is 15 residues.

The chain uses TRBV5-6 and TRBJ2-1, with TRBD2 as a possible D gene (6 bases). Trimming removed 4 bases at V and 5 bases at J, with 16 bases between. This CDR3 has 15 residues. The germline V gene has CDR1 SGHDT and CDR2 YYEEEE. CDR3 protein: CASSQGLFQHNEQFF. In DNA form, the CDR3 reads TGTGCCAGCAGCCAGGGACTCTTCCAACACAATGAGCAGTTCTTC.

This chain joins TRBV4-3 and TRBJ1-6; possibly TRBD1 for D (6 bases). Germline CDR1 and CDR2: LGHNA and YSLEER. V was shortened by 2 bases and J by 5 bases, with 10 bases between the two germline ends. This CDR3 comprises 15 residues. Written as DNA, the CDR3 is TGCGCCAGCAGCCAACTCAGGGGAAATAATTCACCCCTCCACTTT. Translated, it gives CASSQLRGNNSPLHF.

The J gene is TRBJ2-1, the V gene TRBV28; D unresolved. The CDR3 is made up of 14 amino acids. V was clipped by 2 bases and J by 1 base, with 6 bases between them. Germline lookup yields CDR1 MDHEN and CDR2 SYDVKM. The CDR3 sequence is CASSLSWSYNEQFF. The CDR3 DNA is TGTGCCAGCAGTTTAAGCTGGTCCTACAATGAGCAGTTCTTC. Complete variable domain (other parts from reference TRBV28 and TRBJ2-1): DVKVTQSSRYLVKRTGEKVFLECVQDMDHENMFWYRQDPGLGLRLIYFSYDVKMKEKGDIPEGYSVSREKKERFSLILESASTNQTSMYLCASSLSWSYNEQFFGPGTRLTVL.

To note about this clone: One junction end does not reproduce the germline sequence, and a read error may be involved. The chain links TRBV7-7 to TRBJ2-2; 13 bases are shared with TRBD2. Germline V gene lookup returns CDR1 SSHAT and CDR2 FNYEAQ (reference sequence). This CDR3 is built from 16 residues. In DNA, the CDR3 is TGTGCTAGCAGCACAGGACTAGCGGGAGACTCCGGGGAGCTGTTTTTT. Residues: CASSTGLAGDSGELFF.

J is TRBJ1-2 and V is TRBV14; the D is unclear. The germline V gene has CDR1 SGHDN and CDR2 FVKESK. The V end was cut by 0 bases, the J end by 3 bases, with 11 bases between. CDR3 length: 15 residues. Here the CDR3 reads CASSQDIADYYGYTF. DNA for the CDR3: TGTGCCAGCAGCCAAGATATAGCGGACTACTATGGCTACACCTTC.

This clone was detected a few times. The V call is TRBV6-5, the J call TRBJ1-2; tentative D call: TRBD1 (6 bases). CDR3 length equals 14 residues. Germline assignment: CDR1 MNHEY and CDR2 SVGAGI. The CDR3 DNA reads TGTGCGTCCTCAGGGGCGCCTACCAACTATGGCTACACCTTC. It yields the protein CASSGAPTNYGYTF.

The gene calls are TRBV2 and TRBJ1-2, with D unresolved. Looked up from germline, CDR1 is SNHLY and CDR2 is FYNNEI. The CDR3 runs to 13 residues. Trimming left V 3 bases short and J 7 bases short, with 12 bases between. The CDR3 is CASSESQASGYTF. The CDR3 DNA is TGTGCCAGCAGTGAGTCGCAGGCTTCTGGCTACACCTTC.

The genes are TRBV11-2 and TRBJ2-2; D unresolved. Germline V gene sequence: CDR1 SGHAT, CDR2 FQNNGV. The CDR3 is 15 residues long. V lost 0 bases and J 3 bases, leaving 8 bases between the germline ends. The CDR3, as DNA: TGTGCCAGCAGCTTAGATCCGGGCCACACCGGGGAGCTGTTTTTT. The encoded protein is CASSLDPGHTGELFF.

This clone was counted a few times. The chain couples TRBV23-1 to TRBJ2-7; a weak D match, TRBD1 (6 bases). TRBV23-1 is marked as an open reading frame, function uncertain. There are 13 residues in the CDR3. The V end lost 6 bases, the J end lost 1 base, and 10 bases lay between the germline ends. The CDR3 is CASSLDRSYEQYF. DNA for the CDR3: TGCGCCAGCAGCCTAGACAGGTCCTACGAGCAGTACTTC.

This chain uses TRBV7-2 with TRBJ1-3; tentatively, D is TRBD1 (5 bases). CDR3 length: 16 amino acids. V shed 5 bases and J shed 1 base, with 15 bases lying between them. Germline assignment: CDR1 SGHTA and CDR2 FQGNSA. The CDR3 region is CASSPHTGTSGNTIYF. DNA for the CDR3: TGTGCCAGCAGCCCCCATACCGGGACGTCTGGAAACACCATATATTTT.

The CDR3 DNA reads TGTGCCAGCGGACCGGACAGGGGGACCTACGAGCAGTACTTC. This gives the protein CASGPDRGTYEQYF. The chain recombines TRBV27 with TRBJ2-7, with TRBD1 matching over 10 bases. Germline CDR1 reads MNHEY; CDR2 reads SMNVEV (reference sequence). With V trimmed by 8 bases and J by 2 bases, 6 bases remained unmatched. The CDR3 is 14 amino acids.

This clone is large by share. The chain is built from TRBV25-1 and TRBJ2-1, with 10 bases identical to TRBD1. The CDR3 has 18 residues. In germline, CDR1 is MGHDK, CDR2 SYGVNS. The V segment lost 5 bases and the J segment 0 bases; nucleotides outside the gene matches: 10. The CDR3 sequence: CASSIRDRGPFSYNEQFF. The CDR3 DNA sequence: TGTGCCAGCAGTATCCGGGACAGGGGCCCTTTCTCCTACAATGAGCAGTTCTTC.

The rearrangement uses TRBV11-2 and TRBJ1-5; weak D call: TRBD1 (5 bases). This CDR3 comprises 15 residues. V lost 3 bases and J 5 bases, leaving 14 bases between the germline ends. Germline values: CDR1 SGHAT, CDR2 FQNNGV. The CDR3 DNA reads as TGTGCCAGCAGCTTTACGGGGGAGCCTGATCAGCCCCAGCATTTT. It is translated as CASSFTGEPDQPQHF.

The CDR3 DNA is TGTGCCAGCAGTGAGGTGATGAAGGAGACCCAGTACTTC. This sequence encodes CASSEVMKETQYF. The chain recombines TRBV6-1 with TRBJ2-5, with no clear D. Germline loops: CDR1 MNHNS, CDR2 SASEGT. V was trimmed by 3 bases and J by 5 bases, leaving 10 bases between them. CDR3 length: 13 amino acids.

J is TRBJ2-5 and V is TRBV29-1; tentatively, D is TRBD1 or TRBD2 (7 bases each). Per germline, CDR1 SQVTM and CDR2 ANQGSEA. The CDR3 runs 14 residues. V was cut by 3 bases and J by 5 bases, with 16 bases left in between. The CDR3 DNA reads as TGCAGCGTTGATCAGGGGGGGGGCACGGAGACCCAGTACTTC. Its protein is CSVDQGGGTETQYF.